Only a few counts were recorded for the clone carrying this T cell receptor beta chain. Antigen specificity is unknown. These data originate in a study of response to subunit inactivated influenza vaccine. Overall study results and limits: The authors suggested that every seasonal influenza vaccination recruits few new T cells.

CDR3 length: 14 residues. V dropped 5 bases and J dropped 8; count of bases not matched to a gene: 8. The V gene's germline CDR1 is LGHDT and CDR2 YNNKEL (reference sequence). MiXCR, run by TCRdb on the RT-PCR reads, gives a single entry per CDR3 protein. Among roughly 710,000 distinct CDR3 sequences, 11% to 15% were seen once, and the ten largest hold approximately 7.6%. This TCR came from a man in his fifties or sixties who received an inactivated influenza vaccine. This sequence joins TRBV3-1 and TRBJ1-4; TRBD1 matches 7 bases. This specimen was PBMCs from blood, taken approximately 15 days before vaccination. The CDR3 reads CASSNTGEGEKLFF. The CDR3 DNA reads as TGTGCCAGCAGCAACACAGGGGAAGGAGAAAAACTGTTTTTT. Complete variable domain (other parts from reference TRBV3-1 and TRBJ1-4): DTAVSQTPKYLVTQMGNDKSIKCEQNLGHDTMYWYKQDSKKFLKIMFSYNNKELIINETVPNRFSPKSPDKAHLNLHINSLELGDSAVYFCASSNTGEGEKLFFGSGTQLSVL.